This T cell receptor (beta chain) stems from a study of blood T cell repertoires in COVID-19. In terms of age and location, participants ranged from roughly 18 to 90 years and lived in about 25 US areas. The protocol was immunoSEQ multiplex PCR, while the TCRdb copy is restricted to in-frame clones and leaves out a portion. The data contain 150,000 to 200,000 clones, roughly nine tenths of them singletons. This receptor was obtained from a woman in her thirties or forties with acute COVID-19. Sequencing input: PBMCs or T cells enriched from blood (not recorded which).

The CDR3 DNA is TGTGCCAGCAGCCAAGAGGGGGAGGACTATGGCTACACCTTC. Protein sequence: CASSQEGEDYGYTF. The V gene is TRBV3-1 (or the pseudogene TRBV3-2), the J gene TRBJ1-2; possible D gene TRBD1, 5 bases. The CDR3 is 14 amino acids. Germline assignment: CDR1 LGHDT and CDR2 YNNKEL (reference sequence). V was shortened by 0 bases and J by 3 bases, with 8 bases between the two germline ends.